This TCR beta chain was retrieved from a study of graft-versus-host responses after intestinal transplantation. This clone was counted a few times. Sequenced by immunoSEQ multiplex PCR; TCRdb stores in-frame clones only, minus some. The sample holds 7,000 or so clones; approximately 25% are singletons and the top ten take roughly 6.3%. Labeling with CFSE marked about 200,000 responder cells, which were plated with about 200,000 irradiated, violet-dye-labeled stimulator cells. Both CD3+CD4+ and CD3+CD8+ responders that were proliferating and CFSE-low underwent sorting after the reaction. The TCR comes from a human patient who was an organ donor for intestinal transplantation. The specimen comprised alloreactive CD8+ T cells from a mixed lymphocyte reaction culture, sampled before transplantation. The subset: CFSE-low proliferating T cells sorted from approximately 6-day pre-transplant mixed lymphocyte reaction (GvH or HvG direction).

The chain's CDR3 is CASSRTEDLHSYEQYF. The CDR3 DNA reads as TGTGCCAGCAGCCGAACCGAGGACCTGCACTCCTACGAGCAGTACTTC. The chain carries TRBV7-2 and TRBJ2-7; D gene unclear. Germline V lookup: CDR1 SGHTA, CDR2 FQGNSA. The CDR3 runs 16 residues. Deletions cut 5 bases from V and 0 bases from J, with 17 bases between.